This TCR beta chain comes out of a study of human T cells and chemical hapten exposure. Background on the study: TCR yield per sample varied, mainly due to pooled library volumes.

This CDR3 has 21 residues. The V and J ends lost 5 bases and 7 bases, in that order; junction bases with no gene match: 30. Germline loops: CDR1 SGHTA, CDR2 FQGNSA. This clonotype was observed many times. The time point here: patch test 2, 6 weeks after DPC sensitization. The treatment was: therapeutic diphenylcyclopropenone sensitization with weekly scalp DPC. The study drew its donors from alopecia patients who were 18 to 70 years old and suitable for DPC. TCRdb used MiXCR to reprocess the RACE reads, holding one entry per CDR3 protein. The top ten hold 6.8% of the sample, which has some 71,000 distinct CDR3 sequences, around 10% seen once.

The TCR comes from a woman in her fifties or sixties with alopecia areata. Some clones in this sample may be carry-over from other donors' samples. The sample consisted of whole blood, taken in connection with sensitization to the hapten diphenylcyclopropenone (DPC). The rearrangement uses TRBV7-2 and TRBJ1-1; 8 positions agree with TRBD1. The CDR3 spells CASSPEPFPRPGQEALGEAFF. CDR3 DNA sequence: TGTGCCAGCAGCCCCGAACCTTTTCCGAGGCCGGGACAGGAAGCCTTAGGTGAAGCTTTCTTT. The full variable domain, rest sourced from reference TRBV7-2 and TRBJ1-1, is GAGVSQSPSNKVTEKGKDVELRCDPISGHTALYWYRQSLGQGLEFLIYFQGNSAPDKSGLPSDRFSAERTGGSVSTLTIQRTQQEDSAVYLCASSPEPFPRPGQEALGEAFFGQGTRLTVV.